This TCR beta chain is from a study of T-cell reconstitution after alpha-beta-depleted transplantation in children. Unique molecular identifiers were used in preparing the TCRbeta library. TCRdb used MiXCR to reprocess the PCR reads, holding one entry per CDR3 protein. The repertoire consists of approximately 250,000 distinct CDR3 sequences, with more than 20% occurring once and the leading ten covering 2.6%. This clonotype was obtained from a girl aged 2 to 10 with Fanconi anemia, due to receive a stem cell transplant. The source material was PBMCs, sampled before TCRalphabeta/CD19-depleted stem cell transplant.

The CDR3 is CASSSPSRDYGYTF. The DNA for the CDR3 is TGTGCCAGCAGTTCACCATCAAGGGACTATGGCTACACCTTC. The rearrangement uses TRBV6-5 and TRBJ1-2; D ambiguous. Deletions cut 4 bases from V and 3 bases from J, with 12 bases between. Germline CDR1 is MNHEY and CDR2 is SVGAGI. The CDR3 length is 14 residues.